These 11 T cell receptor beta chains were sequenced from one sample in a study of OX40 agonist ivuxolimab in advanced cancers. Measured with immunoSEQ multiplex PCR; TCRdb has only the in-frame clones, and not every one. Counted here are about 98,000 clones, 93% occurring once; the ten biggest clones make up around 0.25%. Here the sequenced sample was CD4+ or CD8+ T cells sorted from blood, taken in a trial of the OX40 agonist ivuxolimab. Receptors were obtained from an adult with an advanced solid tumor such as melanoma, head and neck, liver or kidney cancer.

The chain joins TRBV9 to TRBJ1-1; D gene unclear. CDR3 length: 14 residues. In germline, CDR1 is SGDLS, CDR2 YYNGEE. Trimming took off 0 bases at V and 2 bases at J, with 8 bases between the two ends. Here the CDR3 reads CASSVEAANTEAFF. DNA of the CDR3: TGTGCCAGCAGCGTAGAGGCTGCTAACACTGAAGCTTTCTTT.

This chain joins TRBV2 and TRBJ2-3, with 13 bases lining up with TRBD2. Germline CDR1 SNHLY, CDR2 FYNNEI. V dropped 6 bases and J dropped 0; count of bases not matched to a gene: 6. There are 17 residues in the CDR3. This CDR3 reads CASRLTSGRVSTDTQYF. CDR3 nucleotides: TGTGCCAGCAGGCTAACTAGCGGGAGGGTTAGCACAGATACGCAGTATTTT.

The rearrangement joins TRBV6-5 to TRBJ1-5; D is possibly TRBD1 (5 bases). V lost 2 bases and J 7 bases, leaving 12 bases between the germline ends. Germline assignment: CDR1 MNHEY and CDR2 SVGAGI. The CDR3 runs to 14 residues. The CDR3 DNA is TGTGCCAGCAGTTACCAGTCGGGGGAACAGCCCCAGCATTTT. Translation: CASSYQSGEQPQHF.

V is TRBV7-3 and J is TRBJ2-3, with TRBD2 matching 8 bases. Germline V gene lookup returns CDR1 SGHTA and CDR2 FQGTGA. V trimming: 5 bases; J trimming: 14 bases; junction bases outside the gene matches: 9. This CDR3 spans 12 amino acids. CDR3 in amino acids: CASSEVAGIPYF. CDR3 coding DNA: TGTGCCAGCAGCGAAGTAGCGGGAATCCCGTATTTT.

The chain recombines TRBV30 with TRBJ1-5, with 7 bases identical to TRBD1. In germline, CDR1 is GTSNPN, CDR2 SVGIG (reference sequence). The CDR3 is made up of 15 amino acids. V was pared by 2 bases and J by 2 bases, with 6 bases of the junction left unmatched. The CDR3 reads CAWSRQGGRNQPQHF. Written as DNA, the CDR3 is TGTGCCTGGAGTAGACAGGGAGGTCGCAATCAGCCCCAGCATTTT.

The rearrangement uses TRBV18 and TRBJ2-1, with 11 nucleotides matching TRBD2. The CDR3 covers 14 residues. The germline CDR1 and CDR2 sequences are KGHSH and LQKENI. The V gene end was trimmed by 3 bases and the J gene end by 9 bases; junction bases not matched to a gene: 4. This CDR3 is CASSPSSGRFEQFF. DNA of the CDR3: TGTGCCAGCTCACCCTCTAGCGGGAGGTTTGAGCAGTTCTTC.

This chain uses TRBV6-1 with TRBJ1-5; D possibly corresponds to TRBD1 (5 bases). Germline loops: CDR1 MNHNS, CDR2 SASEGT. The CDR3 spans 14 residues. V lost 2 bases and J 6 bases, leaving 11 bases between the germline ends. CDR3 nucleotides: TGTGCCAGCAGTGAACATGGAGGGGTTCAGCCCCAGCATTTT. Translation gives CASSEHGGVQPQHF.

The CDR3 coding sequence is TGTGCCAGCAGTTTGACAGCGAACACTGAAGCTTTCTTT. Amino acids: CASSLTANTEAFF. The rearrangement joins TRBV6-6 to TRBJ1-1; D perhaps matches TRBD1 (5 bases). This CDR3 contains 13 residues. Trimming shortened V by 4 bases and J by 1 base, and 7 bases separated the two germline ends. Germline assignment: CDR1 MNHNY and CDR2 SVGAGI (reference sequence).

This chain uses TRBV30 with TRBJ1-3, with unresolved D. Trimming took 0 bases from V and 0 from J, leaving 6 bases between them. There are 14 residues in the CDR3. CDR1 is GTSNPN, CDR2 SVGIG, per germline (reference sequence). The CDR3 region is CAWSVRSSGNTIYF. CDR3 bases: TGTGCCTGGAGTGTTCGGTCCTCTGGAAACACCATATATTTT.

The chain uses TRBV30 and TRBJ1-1; D might be TRBD1 (5 bases). Per the germline V gene, CDR1 is GTSNPN and CDR2 is SVGIG (reference sequence). With 8 bases removed from V and 5 bases from J, the gap between germline ends came to 15 bases. The CDR3 spans 12 residues. The CDR3 is CARPGRGTEAFF. CDR3 in DNA: TGTGCCCGCCCAGGGCGCGGGACTGAAGCTTTCTTT.

The chain uses TRBV5-6 and TRBJ1-1, with no clear D. CDR3 length: 13 residues. Trimming shortened V by 4 bases and J by 1 base, and 8 bases separated the two germline ends. Germline CDR1 reads SGHDT; CDR2 reads YYEEEE. CDR3 in DNA: TGTGCCAGCAGCCCACTAAGGAACACTGAAGCTTTCTTT. This codes for CASSPLRNTEAFF.